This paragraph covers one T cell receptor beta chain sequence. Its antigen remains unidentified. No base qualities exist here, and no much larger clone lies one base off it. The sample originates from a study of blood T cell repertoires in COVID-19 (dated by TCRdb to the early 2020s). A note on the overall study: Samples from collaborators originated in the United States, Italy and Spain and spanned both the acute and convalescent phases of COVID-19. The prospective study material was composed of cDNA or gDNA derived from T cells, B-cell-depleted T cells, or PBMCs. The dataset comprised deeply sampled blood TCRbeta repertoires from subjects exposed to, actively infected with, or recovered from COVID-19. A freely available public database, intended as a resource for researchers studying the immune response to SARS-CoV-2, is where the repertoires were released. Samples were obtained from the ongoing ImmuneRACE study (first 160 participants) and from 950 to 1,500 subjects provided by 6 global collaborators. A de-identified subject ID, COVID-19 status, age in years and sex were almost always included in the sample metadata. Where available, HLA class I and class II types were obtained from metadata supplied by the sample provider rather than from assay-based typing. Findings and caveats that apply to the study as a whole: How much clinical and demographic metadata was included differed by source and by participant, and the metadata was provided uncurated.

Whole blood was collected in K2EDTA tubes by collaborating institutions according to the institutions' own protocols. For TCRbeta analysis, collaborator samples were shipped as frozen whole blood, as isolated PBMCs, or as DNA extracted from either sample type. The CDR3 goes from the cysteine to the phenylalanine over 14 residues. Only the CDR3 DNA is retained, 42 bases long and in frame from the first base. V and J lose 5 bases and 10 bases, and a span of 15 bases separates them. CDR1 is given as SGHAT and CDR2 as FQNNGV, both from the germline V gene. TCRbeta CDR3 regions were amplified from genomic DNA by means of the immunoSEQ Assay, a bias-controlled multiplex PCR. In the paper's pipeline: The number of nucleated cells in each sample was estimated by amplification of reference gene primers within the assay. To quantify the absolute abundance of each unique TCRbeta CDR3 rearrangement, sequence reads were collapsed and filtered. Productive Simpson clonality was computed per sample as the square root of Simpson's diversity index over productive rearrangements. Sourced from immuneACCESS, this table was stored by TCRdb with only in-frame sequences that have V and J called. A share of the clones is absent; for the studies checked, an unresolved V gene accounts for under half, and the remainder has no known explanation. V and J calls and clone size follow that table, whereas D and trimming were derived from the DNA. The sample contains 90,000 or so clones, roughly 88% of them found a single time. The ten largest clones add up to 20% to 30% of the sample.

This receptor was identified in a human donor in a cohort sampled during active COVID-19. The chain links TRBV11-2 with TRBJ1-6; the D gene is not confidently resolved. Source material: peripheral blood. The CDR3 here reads CASSVGVAQSPLHF. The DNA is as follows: TGTGCCAGCAGCGTCGGGGTTGCCCAATCACCCCTCCACTTT.